A single sample is the source of the 10 T cell receptor beta chains below, sequenced in a study of T cells expressing NK-cell markers. From its re-call of the 5' RACE reads, TCRdb lists each CDR3 protein once, without DNA. The repertoire shows 300,000 or so distinct CDR3 sequences; the top ten hold 3.5% to 5%. Sequencing was carried out using blood T cells: a sorted CD56 or NKG2C T cell subset, CD4+ or CD8+ T cells, or bulk PBMC T cells (not recorded which). These receptors were collected from a woman aged 18-69 years in good health.

V gene TRBV29-1 combines with J gene TRBJ2-7; the TCRdb D gene call, TRBD1, has no DNA to confirm it. The CDR3 runs 14 residues. Germline values: CDR1 SQVTM, CDR2 ANQGSEA. The CDR3 sequence: CSVRDRPSSYEQYF.

The chain recombines TRBV4-2 with TRBJ2-7; checking the TCRdb D call of TRBD2 is not possible without DNA. CDR3 length: 15 amino acids. From germline, CDR1 is LGHNA and CDR2 YNFKEQ. CDR3 in amino acids: CASSQTLTSGYEQYF.

This sequence joins TRBV29-1 and TRBJ2-1; TCRdb proposes TRBD2, but this gene call is untestable without DNA. Germline lookup yields CDR1 SQVTM and CDR2 ANQGSEA. CDR3 size: 19 residues. CDR3 residues: CSAARGDYTIQSSYNEQFF.

The V call is TRBV20-1, the J call TRBJ2-2; TCRdb gives TRBD1 as the D gene, but with no DNA this cannot be confirmed. This CDR3 region has 14 residues. CDR1 DFQATT and CDR2 SNEGSKA come from the germline V gene (reference sequence). The CDR3 here is CSATIDRRTGELFF.

The CDR3 loop reads CASSSRGEVGELFF. The chain employs TRBV5-4 and TRBJ2-2; absent DNA, TCRdb's TRBD1 call cannot be checked. The CDR3 is 14 residues long. CDR1 is SGHNT, CDR2 YYREEE, per germline (reference sequence).

The chain has TRBV6-5 and TRBJ1-4. Germline lookup yields CDR1 MNHEY and CDR2 SVGAGI. This CDR3 spans 15 amino acids. CDR3: CASSYRAPTNEKLFF.

The chain recombines TRBV20-1 with TRBJ1-1. The germline V gene has CDR1 DFQATT and CDR2 SNEGSKA (reference sequence). This CDR3 is built from 12 residues. Here the CDR3 reads CSQGGGGTEAFF.

This chain links TRBV5-1 with TRBJ1-4; TCRdb's D call, TRBD1, is unchecked because there is no DNA. The CDR3 loop spans 13 amino acids. In germline, CDR1 is SGHRS, CDR2 YFSETQ. The CDR3 here is CASRQGAGEKLFF.

This chain joins TRBV12-3 or TRBV12-4 and TRBJ2-2; no DNA is available, so the TRBD2 call from TCRdb remains unchecked. CDR3 length: 14 residues. This CDR3 is CASSKRGNTGELFF.

This chain joins TRBV5-1 and TRBJ2-2; no DNA is available, so the TRBD1 call from TCRdb remains unchecked. CDR1 and CDR2 from the germline V gene are SGHRS and YFSETQ. This CDR3 spans 17 amino acids. The CDR3 is CASSLAWGGQSTGELFF.